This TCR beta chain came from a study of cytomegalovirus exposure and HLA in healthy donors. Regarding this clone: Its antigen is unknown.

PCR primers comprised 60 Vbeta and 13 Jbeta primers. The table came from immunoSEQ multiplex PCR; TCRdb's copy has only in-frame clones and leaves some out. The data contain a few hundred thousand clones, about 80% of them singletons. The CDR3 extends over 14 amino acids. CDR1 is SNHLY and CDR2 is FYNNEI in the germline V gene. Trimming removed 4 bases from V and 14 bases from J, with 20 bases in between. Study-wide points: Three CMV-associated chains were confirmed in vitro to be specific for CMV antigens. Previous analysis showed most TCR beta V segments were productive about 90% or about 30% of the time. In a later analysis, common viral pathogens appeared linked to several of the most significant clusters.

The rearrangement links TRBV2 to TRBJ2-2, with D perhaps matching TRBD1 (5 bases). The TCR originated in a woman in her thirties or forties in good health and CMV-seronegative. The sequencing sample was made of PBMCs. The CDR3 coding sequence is TGTGCCAGCAGTGTACCCTCGGACACGGTTGCACTGTTTTTT. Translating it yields CASSVPSDTVALFF. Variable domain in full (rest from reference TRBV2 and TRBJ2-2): EPEVTQTPSHQVTQMGQEVILRCVPISNHLYFYWYRQILGQKVEFLVSFYNNEISEKSEIFDDQFSVERPDGSNFTLKIRSTKLEDSAMYFCASSVPSDTVALFFGEGSRLTVL.